This passage covers 3 T cell receptor beta chains from one sample sequenced in a study of Ad26.COV2.S vaccination and SARS-CoV-2 variants. Sequencing used immunoSEQ multiplex PCR; TCRdb keeps in-frame clones, though not all of them. The table lists about 480,000 clones, around 90% of them singletons, with roughly 12% in the top ten. The treatment denotes: some 19 received Ad26.COV2.S at low or high dose, single or two shots; 5 received placebo; per-sample allocation not given. It was on day 63 after the first vaccine or placebo injection that samples were taken. Specimen: peripheral blood, collected in a trial of Ad26.COV2.S vaccine versus placebo. The receptors here all came from a person between 18 and 65 years old who received the Ad26.COV2.S COVID-19 vaccine or a placebo.

The chain combines TRBV29-1 with TRBJ2-7; 11 nucleotides align to TRBD2. Germline V gene sequence: CDR1 SQVTM, CDR2 ANQGSEA. V was pared by 6 bases and J by 7 bases, with 11 bases of the junction left unmatched. This CDR3 contains 14 residues. The CDR3 coding sequence is TGCAGCGTCCTCGTACTAGCGGGAGAGCGGGAGCAGTACTTC. Residues: CSVLVLAGEREQYF.

This clone appeared a few times. This rearrangement joins TRBV7-8 to TRBJ2-2, with D perhaps matching TRBD1 (5 bases). Trimming pared 0 bases from V and 0 bases from J, leaving 5 bases between. The length of the CDR3 is 15 residues. Germline-derived CDR1 and CDR2 are SGHVS and FQNEAQ. DNA for the CDR3: TGTGCCAGCAGCTTAGCGACAGCGAACACCGGGGAGCTGTTTTTT. Protein sequence: CASSLATANTGELFF.

This sequence joins TRBV19 and TRBJ2-7; 8 bases are a match to TRBD1. This CDR3 has 15 residues. The V and J ends lost 4 bases and 5 bases, in that order; junction bases with no gene match: 10. Germline CDR1 reads LNHDA; CDR2 reads SQIVND (reference sequence). CDR3 sequence reads: CASSNTGGAAHEQYF. The CDR3 DNA sequence: TGTGCCAGTAGTAATACAGGGGGTGCCGCCCACGAGCAGTACTTC.